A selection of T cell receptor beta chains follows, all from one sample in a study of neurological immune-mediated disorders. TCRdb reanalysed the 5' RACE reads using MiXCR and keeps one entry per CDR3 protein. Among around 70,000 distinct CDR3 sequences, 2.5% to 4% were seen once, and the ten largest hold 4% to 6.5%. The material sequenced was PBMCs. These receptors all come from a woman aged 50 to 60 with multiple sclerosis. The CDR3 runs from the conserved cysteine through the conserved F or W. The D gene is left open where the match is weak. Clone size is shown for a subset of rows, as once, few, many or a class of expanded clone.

cdr3_nt: TGTGCCAGCAGCCCACAGGGGGCGGATCAGCCCCAGCATTTT
cdr3_aa: CASSPQGADQPQHF
clone_size: many
d_call: TRBD1
v_call: TRBV6-1
cdr3_length: 14
j_call: TRBJ1-5

cdr3_nt: TGTGCCAGCTTGGTTAGCGGGGGAAATGAGCAGTTCTTC
cdr3_aa: CASLVSGGNEQFF
clone_size: many
d_call: TRBD2
v_call: TRBV7-2
cdr3_length: 13
j_call: TRBJ2-1

cdr3_nt: TGTGCCAGCAGTTTTGGTACTAGCGGGAGAGAGACCCAGTACTTC
cdr3_aa: CASSFGTSGRETQYF
clone_size: many
d_call: TRBD2
v_call: TRBV27
cdr3_length: 15
j_call: TRBJ2-5

cdr3_nt: TGCGCCAGCAGCTTGGCTTTTCCAGATACGCAGTATTTT
cdr3_aa: CASSLAFPDTQYF
clone_size: many
d_call: NA
v_call: TRBV5-1
cdr3_length: 13
j_call: TRBJ2-3

cdr3_nt: TGTGCCAGCAGCCAAGAGGGGGTGAGCTCCTATAATTCAACCCTCAACTTT
cdr3_aa: CASSQEGVSSYNSTLNF
clone_size: NA
d_call: NA
v_call: TRBV4-2
cdr3_length: 17
j_call: TRBJ1-6

cdr3_nt: TGCAGCGTTGAGACAGGGAACGATGGCTACACCTTC
cdr3_aa: CSVETGNDGYTF
clone_size: many
d_call: TRBD1
v_call: TRBV29-1
cdr3_length: 12
j_call: TRBJ1-2

cdr3_nt: TGTGCCAGCAGTGAATACGACGGTTTTGCGAGAGACACCGGGGAGCTGTTTTTT
cdr3_aa: CASSEYDGFARDTGELFF
clone_size: NA
d_call: NA
v_call: TRBV6-1
cdr3_length: 18
j_call: TRBJ2-2

cdr3_nt: TGTGCCAGCAGCTTGAGCAGGCCCACTGCCACCTCTGGAAACACCATATATTTT
cdr3_aa: CASSLSRPTATSGNTIYF
clone_size: many
d_call: NA
v_call: TRBV7-8
cdr3_length: 18
j_call: TRBJ1-3

cdr3_nt: TGCAGCGTCTCCGGGACTAGCTTCTACAATGAGCAGTTCTTC
cdr3_aa: CSVSGTSFYNEQFF
clone_size: many
d_call: TRBD2
v_call: TRBV29-1
cdr3_length: 14
j_call: TRBJ2-1

cdr3_nt: TGTGCCATCAGCGCCGGGACCCCGGTTGTCATGGCTTTCTTT
cdr3_aa: CAISAGTPVVMAFF
clone_size: NA
d_call: NA
v_call: TRBV10-3
cdr3_length: 14
j_call: TRBJ1-1

cdr3_nt: TGTGCCAGCAGCAAGGACACCTACAATGAGCAGTTCTTC
cdr3_aa: CASSKDTYNEQFF
clone_size: many
d_call: NA
v_call: TRBV6-5
cdr3_length: 13
j_call: TRBJ2-1

cdr3_nt: TGTGCCAGCTCACACAAACAGGGAGCAACTAATGAAAAACTGTTTTTT
cdr3_aa: CASSHKQGATNEKLFF
clone_size: many
d_call: NA
v_call: TRBV18
cdr3_length: 16
j_call: TRBJ1-4

cdr3_nt: TGCGCCAGCAGCTTGATCAGCGGGGGGGGTCATGAGCAGTTCTTC
cdr3_aa: CASSLISGGGHEQFF
clone_size: many
d_call: TRBD2
v_call: TRBV5-1
cdr3_length: 15
j_call: TRBJ2-1

cdr3_nt: TGCAGTCCCCAGCGGGGGAGCACAGATACGCAGTATTTT
cdr3_aa: CSPQRGSTDTQYF
clone_size: many
d_call: TRBD2
v_call: TRBV20-1
cdr3_length: 13
j_call: TRBJ2-3

cdr3_nt: TGTGCCAGCAGTTTTCTGAGGGGGGGGGCAGAGACCCAGTACTTC
cdr3_aa: CASSFLRGGAETQYF
clone_size: many
d_call: NA
v_call: TRBV28
cdr3_length: 15
j_call: TRBJ2-5

cdr3_nt: TGCGCCAGCAGCCAATTTTCCAGTAACACCGGGGAGCTGTTTTTT
cdr3_aa: CASSQFSSNTGELFF
clone_size: many
d_call: NA
v_call: TRBV4-1
cdr3_length: 15
j_call: TRBJ2-2

cdr3_nt: TGTGCCAGCAGCCAGAAATTAGGAGGAATGAATTCACCCCTCCACTTT
cdr3_aa: CASSQKLGGMNSPLHF
clone_size: many
d_call: NA
v_call: TRBV3-1
cdr3_length: 16
j_call: TRBJ1-6

cdr3_nt: TGTGCCAGCAGCTACAGGGGTAACACTGAAGCTTTCTTT
cdr3_aa: CASSYRGNTEAFF
clone_size: many
d_call: TRBD1
v_call: TRBV6-6
cdr3_length: 13
j_call: TRBJ1-1

cdr3_nt: TGTGCCAGCCCTCCGACCCTGACTAGCGGGCTCTCCTACGAGCAGTACTTC
cdr3_aa: CASPPTLTSGLSYEQYF
clone_size: NA
d_call: TRBD2
v_call: TRBV28
cdr3_length: 17
j_call: TRBJ2-7

cdr3_nt: TGCAGTGCTAGAGATACTAGCAGTGAGCAGTTCTTC
cdr3_aa: CSARDTSSEQFF
clone_size: medium-sized
d_call: NA
v_call: TRBV20-1
cdr3_length: 12
j_call: TRBJ2-1

cdr3_nt: TGTGCCAGCAGCACGACTTATTTCGGGGTCTATGGCTACACCTTC
cdr3_aa: CASSTTYFGVYGYTF
clone_size: many
d_call: NA
v_call: TRBV6-2/TRBV6-3
cdr3_length: 15
j_call: TRBJ1-2

cdr3_nt: TGCAGTGCTAGAGAATCTCGCCCCACCAGGGACTTGGACGAGCAGTACTTC
cdr3_aa: CSARESRPTRDLDEQYF
clone_size: many
d_call: NA
v_call: TRBV20-1
cdr3_length: 17
j_call: TRBJ2-7

cdr3_nt: TGCGCCAGCAGCTATAGCGGGAGCGACAATGAGCAGTTCTTC
cdr3_aa: CASSYSGSDNEQFF
clone_size: many
d_call: TRBD2
v_call: TRBV5-1
cdr3_length: 14
j_call: TRBJ2-1

cdr3_nt: TGTGCCAGCAGCCAAGATCTAGGGGGCGAGGGCGGGGAGCTGTTTTTT
cdr3_aa: CASSQDLGGEGGELFF
clone_size: many
d_call: TRBD1
v_call: TRBV4-2
cdr3_length: 16
j_call: TRBJ2-2